The 30 T cell receptor beta chains below all came from one sample that was sequenced in a study of blood T cell repertoires in COVID-19. Generated by immunoSEQ multiplex PCR, the TCRdb table keeps only in-frame clones and is missing some. Of 150,000 to 200,000 clones listed, around 90% are singletons. Sample: peripheral blood. These receptors were collected from a middle-aged man with acute or convalescent COVID-19.

V and J are TRBV9 and TRBJ2-3, with 8 bases matching TRBD1. J was trimmed by 10 bases and V by 0 bases; bases with no gene match: 16. The CDR3 covers 17 residues. Germline values: CDR1 SGDLS, CDR2 YYNGEE. Written as DNA, the CDR3 is TGTGCCAGCAGCGTAGTCGTGGCAGGGGGCCCCCGGGGTTCGCAGTATTTT. Amino acid sequence: CASSVVVAGGPRGSQYF.

V is TRBV6-5 and J is TRBJ1-1; D is ambiguous. The V end was cut by 0 bases, the J end by 5 bases, with 16 bases between. The CDR3 runs 16 residues. Germline V gives CDR1 MNHEY, CDR2 SVGAGI. In DNA form, the CDR3 reads TGTGCCAGCAGTTACTCGACGATATCGCAGAGGACTGAAGCTTTCTTT. Translating gives CASSYSTISQRTEAFF.

In this sample, this clone turned up once. The rearrangement uses TRBV28 and TRBJ1-2, with a tentative D call TRBD1 (5 bases). Deletions cut 3 bases from V and 5 bases from J, with 13 bases between. CDR1 MDHEN and CDR2 SYDVKM come from the germline V gene. The CDR3 is 14 amino acids. The CDR3 reads CASSFGRTIYGYTF. CDR3 coding DNA: TGTGCCAGCAGTTTTGGTAGGACAATTTATGGCTACACCTTC.

The rearrangement uses TRBV19 and TRBJ1-1; 8 positions agree with TRBD1. The CDR3 is 15 residues long. Looked up from germline, CDR1 is LNHDA and CDR2 is SQIVND (reference sequence). Unmatched junction bases numbered 17, after V lost 4 bases and J lost 13 bases. The CDR3 spells CASSTRSRTGLTIFF. The CDR3 nucleotides are TGTGCCAGTAGTACCCGATCGCGGACAGGGCTCACGATTTTCTTT.

This chain connects TRBV19 to TRBJ2-7; 9 positions match TRBD1. V was clipped by 0 bases and J by 2 bases; unmatched bases: 2. The CDR3 is 15 residues long. The V gene's germline CDR1 is LNHDA and CDR2 SQIVND (reference sequence). In nucleotides, the CDR3 is TGTGCCAGTAGTATAGACAGGACAGGGGCCTACGAGCAGTACTTC. Protein product: CASSIDRTGAYEQYF.

This chain joins TRBV6-2 or TRBV6-3 and TRBJ2-7, with 7 bases lining up with TRBD1. CDR1 is MNHEY and CDR2 is SVGEGT in the germline V gene. V shed 5 bases and J 7 bases; nucleotides not matched to a gene: 8. This CDR3 is 13 amino acids long. The CDR3 DNA reads as TGTGCCAGCAGTGATCAGGGGGTAAGAGAGCAGTACTTC. Translated, it gives CASSDQGVREQYF.

The chain employs TRBV7-2 and TRBJ1-4, with 9 bases that match TRBD1. The germline gives CDR1 SGHTA, CDR2 FQGNSA. CDR3 length: 15 residues. V was clipped by 2 bases and J by 5 bases; unmatched bases: 3. The CDR3 DNA follows: TGTGCCAGCAGCTTATACGGGACAGGGAATGAAAAACTGTTTTTT. This codes for CASSLYGTGNEKLFF.

The chain has TRBV19 and TRBJ1-6; D remains unclear. V was clipped by 3 bases and J by 10 bases, with 13 bases between them. From germline, CDR1 is LNHDA and CDR2 SQIVND (reference sequence). This CDR3 is 14 amino acids long. The CDR3 loop reads CASSISGSESPLHF. The CDR3, as DNA: TGTGCCAGTAGTATCTCTGGGTCGGAGTCACCCCTCCACTTT. The full variable domain, rest sourced from reference TRBV19 and TRBJ1-6, is DGGITQSPKYLFRKEGQNVTLSCEQNLNHDAMYWYRQDPGQGLRLIYYSQIVNDFQKGDIAEGYSVSREKKESFPLTVTSAQKNPTAFYLCASSISGSESPLHFGNGTRLTVT.

CDR3: CASSLDRIQETQYF. CDR3 in DNA: TGTGCCAGCTCACTTGACAGAATCCAAGAGACCCAGTACTTC. This chain uses TRBV18 with TRBJ2-5, with D possibly TRBD1 on 5 matching bases. The CDR3 totals 14 residues. With 4 bases removed from V and 1 base from J, the gap between germline ends came to 10 bases. The germline CDR1 and CDR2 sequences are KGHSH and LQKENI.

On this clone itself: Distinct nucleotide sequences in the sample also encode this CDR3. The rearrangement uses TRBV12-3 or TRBV12-4 and TRBJ2-7, with D unresolved. The CDR3 runs to 12 residues. Trimming took 6 bases from V and 0 from J, leaving 6 bases between them. Here the CDR3 reads CASSPSSYEQYF. For the CDR3, the DNA is TGTGCCAGCAGCCCCAGCTCCTACGAGCAGTACTTC.

This chain links TRBV11-2 with TRBJ2-1, with 7 bases that match TRBD1. V was pared by 4 bases and J by 10 bases, with 4 bases of the junction left unmatched. The CDR3 runs to 12 residues. CDR1 is SGHAT, CDR2 FQNNGV, per germline. CDR3 nucleotide sequence: TGTGCCAGCAGCTCCTTGGACAGGGAGCAGTTCTTC. It yields the protein CASSSLDREQFF.

V usage is TRBV2 and J usage is TRBJ1-5; D is ambiguous. CDR1 and CDR2 (germline): SNHLY, FYNNEI. Trimming removed 2 bases from V and 0 bases from J, with 8 bases in between. CDR3 size: 15 residues. The CDR3 region is CASSERDYSNQPQHF. The DNA of the CDR3 is TGTGCCAGCAGTGAACGGGATTATAGCAATCAGCCCCAGCATTTT.

This chain joins TRBV4-3 and TRBJ1-5, with D uncertain. This CDR3 spans 14 amino acids. Germline CDR1 reads LGHNA; CDR2 reads YSLEER. V was trimmed by 1 base and J by 4 bases, leaving 8 bases between them. In DNA form, the CDR3 reads TGCGCCAGCAGCCAAGGCGAGTGGAATCAGCCCCAGCATTTT. Protein sequence: CASSQGEWNQPQHF.

This clone was counted a single time. The chain has TRBV24-1 and TRBJ2-4, with TRBD2 identical over 7 bases. V trimming: 10 bases; J trimming: 0 bases; junction bases outside the gene matches: 23. The CDR3 is 20 amino acids. The germline CDR1 and CDR2 sequences are KGHDR and SFDVKD. CDR3 coding DNA: TGTGCCACTCACGGTGGCCGAGTCGAGGGGACTAACCTAGCCAAAAACATTCAGTACTTC. It translates to CATHGGRVEGTNLAKNIQYF.

V gene TRBV5-1 combines with J gene TRBJ2-5; TRBD2 matches at 14 bases. The CDR3 sequence is 15 residues long. J gave up 3 bases and V 3 bases, and 1 base lay outside the gene matches. Germline CDR1 is SGHRS and CDR2 is YFSETQ. The CDR3: CASSWGLAGEETQYF. For the CDR3, the DNA is TGCGCCAGCAGCTGGGGACTAGCGGGGGAAGAGACCCAGTACTTC.

The gene calls are TRBV5-4 and TRBJ2-2; 8 bases fit TRBD2. V lost 0 bases and J lost 4; bases outside the gene matches: 5. The CDR3 is made up of 16 amino acids. CDR1 and CDR2 from the germline V gene are SGHNT and YYREEE (reference sequence). The CDR3 is CASSLVAGRGTGELFF. The CDR3 nucleotides read TGTGCCAGCAGCTTGGTAGCGGGGCGGGGCACCGGGGAGCTGTTTTTT.

The table lists this clone with a count of one. J is TRBJ2-1 and V is TRBV29-1; 8 nucleotides match TRBD1. CDR3 length equals 16 residues. Trimming removed 1 base from V and 2 bases from J; junction bases left unmatched: 7. Germline CDR1 SQVTM, CDR2 ANQGSEA. CDR3 DNA: TGCAGCGTTGAAGGTCGGACAGGGTCGGCCTACAATGAGCAGTTCTTC. Residues: CSVEGRTGSAYNEQFF.

Only one count was recorded for this clone. The chain employs TRBV7-6 and TRBJ1-3; TRBD1 matches at 9 bases. Germline-derived CDR1 and CDR2 are SGHVS and FNYEAQ. The CDR3 is made up of 16 amino acids. J lost 9 bases, V lost 0 bases, and 9 bases had no gene match. The CDR3 loop is CASSLAVGGQGVTIYF. The CDR3 DNA is TGTGCCAGCAGCTTAGCGGTCGGGGGACAGGGAGTCACCATATATTTT.

The genes are TRBV5-8 and TRBJ2-1; the D gene is possibly TRBD2 (5 bases). V was cut by 4 bases and J by 0 bases, with 11 bases left in between. The CDR3 runs 15 residues. CDR1 is SGHTS, CDR2 YDEGEE, per germline. The CDR3 protein is CASSPGLSSYNEQFF. CDR3 bases: TGTGCCAGCAGCCCAGGACTCAGCTCCTACAATGAGCAGTTCTTC. The full variable domain, completed using reference TRBV5-8 and TRBJ2-1, is EAGVTQSPTHLIKTRGQQATLRCSPISGHTSVYWYQQALGLGLQFLLWYDEGEERNRGNFPPRFSGRQFPNYSSELNVNALELEDSALYLCASSPGLSSYNEQFFGPGTRLTVL.

The J gene is TRBJ1-2, the V gene TRBV27; perhaps TRBD1 as D (5 bases). The CDR3 length is 12 residues. Germline loops: CDR1 MNHEY, CDR2 SMNVEV (reference sequence). V lost 4 bases to trimming and J lost 8 bases, with 11 bases between them. The CDR3: CASSSPGRGYTF. The CDR3 DNA follows: TGTGCCAGCAGTTCCCCAGGGAGGGGCTACACCTTC.

The chain links TRBV9 to TRBJ2-2; the match to TRBD2 covers 11 bases. This CDR3 region has 19 residues. The ends lost 3 bases at V and 4 bases at J; junction bases unmatched: 14. From germline, CDR1 is SGDLS and CDR2 YYNGEE. CDR3 sequence: CASSARLAGRPGGTGELFF. The DNA for the CDR3 is TGTGCCAGCAGCGCTCGACTAGCGGGGCGCCCGGGGGGCACCGGGGAGCTGTTTTTT.

This clone is a singleton in its sample. The V gene is TRBV2, the J gene TRBJ2-7, with D tentatively TRBD2 (5 bases). CDR1 and CDR2 from the germline V gene are SNHLY and FYNNEI. This CDR3 spans 15 amino acids. V lost 0 bases and J 8 bases, leaving 17 bases between the germline ends. The CDR3, as DNA: TGTGCCAGCAGTGAAGCGAACTCGGGAAATGTCAAGCAGTACTTC. This encodes CASSEANSGNVKQYF.

A note on this clone: The sample contains more than one DNA sequence encoding this CDR3. This rearrangement joins TRBV5-1 to TRBJ2-7, with 7 bases aligning to TRBD1. Germline CDR1 and CDR2: SGHRS and YFSETQ. With V trimmed by 0 bases and J by 2 bases, 2 bases remained unmatched. The CDR3 sequence is 14 residues long. The CDR3 is CASSLGQGAYEQYF. The CDR3, as DNA: TGCGCCAGCAGCTTGGGTCAGGGGGCCTACGAGCAGTACTTC.

The V and J genes are TRBV28 and TRBJ1-3; 7 positions match TRBD1. The V and J ends lost 7 bases and 0 bases, in that order; junction bases with no gene match: 9. Germline-derived CDR1 and CDR2 are MDHEN and SYDVKM. The CDR3 sequence is 16 residues long. This CDR3 reads CASNGDSSSSGNTIYF. Here the CDR3 DNA reads TGTGCCAGCAATGGGGACAGTTCCTCCTCTGGAAACACCATATATTTT.

The chain couples TRBV7-9 to TRBJ2-7, with D perhaps TRBD1 (8 bases). The length of the CDR3 is 18 residues. The ends were cut back, 5 bases at V and 7 bases at J, with 30 bases in the middle. Germline V CDR1 and CDR2: SEHNR, FQNEAQ (reference sequence). This CDR3 reads CASSTEGYRGGRHREQYF. The CDR3 DNA reads TGTGCCAGCAGCACCGAGGGATACAGGGGGGGACGACATCGGGAGCAGTACTTC.

The genes are TRBV30 and TRBJ2-3; 10 bases fit TRBD1. The CDR3 consists of 15 residues. The ends lost 2 bases at V and 2 bases at J; junction bases unmatched: 4. Germline-derived CDR1 and CDR2 are GTSNPN and SVGIG (reference sequence). The CDR3 loop reads CAWSQGQGYTDTQYF. DNA of the CDR3: TGTGCCTGGAGTCAGGGACAGGGGTACACAGATACGCAGTATTTT.

This sequence joins TRBV3-1 (or the pseudogene TRBV3-2) and TRBJ1-1, with TRBD1 matching 8 bases. There are 15 residues in the CDR3. Germline CDR1 reads LGHDT; CDR2 reads YNNKEL (reference sequence). The V gene end was trimmed by 0 bases and the J gene end by 10 bases; junction bases not matched to a gene: 10. The CDR3 spells CASSQDRVRGPRAFF. The DNA for the CDR3 is TGTGCCAGCAGCCAAGATAGGGTCAGGGGGCCAAGAGCTTTCTTT.

The chain couples TRBV5-6 to TRBJ1-3; TRBD1 matches at 8 bases. Trimming removed 6 bases from V and 4 bases from J; junction bases left unmatched: 3. The CDR3 has 13 amino acids. Germline V gene sequence: CDR1 SGHDT, CDR2 YYEEEE. The CDR3 region is CASTRTGGNTIYF. CDR3 in DNA: TGTGCCAGCACCCGGACAGGGGGAAACACCATATATTTT.

The V call is TRBV5-1, the J call TRBJ1-3; 7 nucleotides align to TRBD1. Germline values: CDR1 SGHRS, CDR2 YFSETQ. The CDR3 length is 16 residues. V was clipped by 2 bases and J by 4 bases; unmatched bases: 9. The CDR3 region is CASSLGTTGDGNTIYF. In DNA form, the CDR3 reads TGCGCCAGCAGCTTAGGAACTACAGGGGACGGAAACACCATATATTTT.

V gene TRBV7-3 combines with J gene TRBJ2-6, with 10 positions matching TRBD1. The ends lost 4 bases at V and 2 bases at J; junction bases unmatched: 2. This CDR3 comprises 16 residues. Germline loops: CDR1 SGHTA, CDR2 FQGTGA. The CDR3 coding sequence is TGTGCCAGCAGCTCGACAGGGGGCACTGGGGCCAACGTCCTGACTTTC. Protein product: CASSSTGGTGANVLTF. Full variable domain (outside the CDR3, taken from reference TRBV7-3 and TRBJ2-6): GAGVSQTPSNKVTEKGKYVELRCDPISGHTALYWYRQSLGQGPEFLIYFQGTGAADDSGLPNDRFFAVRPEGSVSTLKIQRTERGDSAVYLCASSSTGGTGANVLTFGAGSRLTVL.